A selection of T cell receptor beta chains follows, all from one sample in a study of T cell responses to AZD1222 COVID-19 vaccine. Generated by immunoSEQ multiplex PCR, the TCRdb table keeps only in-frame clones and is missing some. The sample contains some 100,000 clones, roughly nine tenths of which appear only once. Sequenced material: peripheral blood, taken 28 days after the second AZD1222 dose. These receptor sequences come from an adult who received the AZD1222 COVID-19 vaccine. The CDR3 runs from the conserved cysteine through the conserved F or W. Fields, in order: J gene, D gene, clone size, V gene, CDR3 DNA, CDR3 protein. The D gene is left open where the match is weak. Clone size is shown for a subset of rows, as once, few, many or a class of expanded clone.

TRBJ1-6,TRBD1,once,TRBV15,TGTGCCACCAGCTGGGACAGGGGCAATAATTCACCCCTCCACTTT,CATSWDRGNNSPLHF
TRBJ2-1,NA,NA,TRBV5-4,TGTGCCAGCAGCTCGACCTCCTACAATGAGCAGTTCTTC,CASSSTSYNEQFF
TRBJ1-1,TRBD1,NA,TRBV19,TGTGCCAGTACCACTAGGGGGACAGGCAGCACTGAAGCTTTCTTT,CASTTRGTGSTEAFF
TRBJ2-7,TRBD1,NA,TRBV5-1,TGCGCCAGCAGCCCCTCCGGACAGGGGTACGAGCAGTACTTC,CASSPSGQGYEQYF
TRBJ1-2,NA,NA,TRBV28,TGTGCCAGCAGCCCCGATATGATCTATGGCTACACCTTC,CASSPDMIYGYTF
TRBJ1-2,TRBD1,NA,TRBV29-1,TGCAGCGTTGAACTGAGGACAGGAACCTATGGCTACACCTTC,CSVELRTGTYGYTF
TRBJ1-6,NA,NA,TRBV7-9,TGTGCCAGCAGCTTAGCGCAGGGATCACCCCTCCACTTT,CASSLAQGSPLHF
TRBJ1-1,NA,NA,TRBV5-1,TGCGCCAGCAGCTTCGCGGGGATGAACACTGAAGCTTTCTTT,CASSFAGMNTEAFF
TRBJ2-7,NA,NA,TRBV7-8,TGTGCCAGCAGCTTAGGGGCGGGCTACGAGCAGTACTTC,CASSLGAGYEQYF
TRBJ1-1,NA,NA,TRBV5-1,TGCGCCAGCAGCCCTCAGGGGCTGGACACTGAAGCTTTCTTT,CASSPQGLDTEAFF
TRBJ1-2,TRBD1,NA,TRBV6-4,TGTGCCAGCAGTGACTACGCAGGGGGCTATGGCTACACCTTC,CASSDYAGGYGYTF
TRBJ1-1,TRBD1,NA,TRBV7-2,TGTGCCAGCAGCCCAATCGGGACAGGGAGGACTGAAGCTTTCTTT,CASSPIGTGRTEAFF
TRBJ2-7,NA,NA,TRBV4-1,TGCGCCAGCAGCCAAGTTAATTTGTTTGAGAGCTCCTACGAGCAGTACTTC,CASSQVNLFESSYEQYF
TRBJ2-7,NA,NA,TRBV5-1,TGCGCCAGCAGCTTGTCCCAGGATGTCGCGGACGAGCAGTACTTC,CASSLSQDVADEQYF
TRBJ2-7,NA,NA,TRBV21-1,TGTGCCAGCAGCAAAGTTGACAGAGCCTACGAGCAGTACTTC,CASSKVDRAYEQYF
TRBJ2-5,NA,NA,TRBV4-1,TGCGCCAGCAGCCAAGGGAGCGGAGCCTGGGGAGAGACCCAGTACTTC,CASSQGSGAWGETQYF
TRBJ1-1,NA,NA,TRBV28,TGTGCCAGCAGTTTAGGGTCAGGGAAGGTTACAGAAGCTTTCTTT,CASSLGSGKVTEAFF
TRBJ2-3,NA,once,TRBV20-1,TGCAGTGCTAGAGATGAAGATACGCAGTATTTT,CSARDEDTQYF
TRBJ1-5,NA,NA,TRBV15,TGTGCCACCAGCAGAGAGGGGAATCAGCCCCAGCATTTT,CATSREGNQPQHF
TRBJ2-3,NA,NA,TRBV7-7,TGTGCCAGCAGCTTAGATCTATCTGATACGCAGTATTTT,CASSLDLSDTQYF
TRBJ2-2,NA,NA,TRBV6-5,TGTGCCAGCAGTTTCGGGGAGAACACCGGGGAGCTGTTTTTT,CASSFGENTGELFF
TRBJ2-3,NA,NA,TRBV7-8,TGTGCCAGCAGCTTATTGATGGGGGGCACCAATACGCAGTATTTT,CASSLLMGGTNTQYF
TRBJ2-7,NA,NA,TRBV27,TGTGCCAGCAGGTCCACAGGCGATACCTACGAGCAGTACTTC,CASRSTGDTYEQYF
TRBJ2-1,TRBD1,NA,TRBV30,TGTGCCTGGATCCCCCGGGACAGGGGGGATGAGCAGTTCTTC,CAWIPRDRGDEQFF
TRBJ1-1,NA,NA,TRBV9,TGTGCCAGCAGCGCGACGGGGAACACTGAAGCTTTCTTT,CASSATGNTEAFF
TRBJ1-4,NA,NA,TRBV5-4,TGTGCCAGCAGCTTTTATCGGGAAAAACTGTTTTTT,CASSFYREKLFF
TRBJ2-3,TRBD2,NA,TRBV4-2,TGTGCCAGCAGCCGCCAGGGCGGGGGGACAGATACGCAGTATTTT,CASSRQGGGTDTQYF
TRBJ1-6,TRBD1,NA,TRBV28,TGTGCCAGCAGTTTAAATTCGTGGCTCTCGGGACAGGGAAGCTCCTATAATTCACCCCTCCACTTT,CASSLNSWLSGQGSSYNSPLHF
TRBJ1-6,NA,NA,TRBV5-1,TGCGCCAGCAGCTTGGGAGGAGGGGCCCTCCACTTT,CASSLGGGALHF
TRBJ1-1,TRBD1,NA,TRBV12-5,TGTGCTAGTGGTTTGCTCCCGCCGGGACAGGCGGCCCGTGAAGCTTTCTTT,CASGLLPPGQAAREAFF
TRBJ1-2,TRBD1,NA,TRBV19,TGTGCCAGTAGTATTACCCCCCGGACAGGGGGCAGCTACACCTTC,CASSITPRTGGSYTF
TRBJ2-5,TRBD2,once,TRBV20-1,TGCAGTGCTAGTGACCTAGCGAGCGGGGGGGAGACCCAGTACTTC,CSASDLASGGETQYF
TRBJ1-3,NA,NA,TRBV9,TGTGCCAGCAGCACCCCGACCTCTGGAAACACCATATATTTT,CASSTPTSGNTIYF
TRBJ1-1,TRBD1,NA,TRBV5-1,TGCGCCAGCAGCTTGGCGGACAGGCAGAACACTGAAGCTTTCTTT,CASSLADRQNTEAFF
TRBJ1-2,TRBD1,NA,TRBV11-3,TGTGCCAGCAGCTTCGGACAGGGAAAGGGGATAAGGACCTTC,CASSFGQGKGIRTF
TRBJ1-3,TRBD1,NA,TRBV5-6,TGTGCCAGCAGCCCGGGACAGGGACGAAACACCATATATTTT,CASSPGQGRNTIYF
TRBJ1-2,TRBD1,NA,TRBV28,TGTGCCAGCAGTTCCTCGACAGCGCAGGGGGAGAAGAGCTACACCTTC,CASSSSTAQGEKSYTF
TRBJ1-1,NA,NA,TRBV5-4,TGTGCCAGCAGCTTGGCCATGGCGAACACTGAAGCTTTCTTT,CASSLAMANTEAFF
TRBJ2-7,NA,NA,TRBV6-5,TGTGCCAGCAGACGACGGGGTACGGAGCAGTACTTC,CASRRRGTEQYF
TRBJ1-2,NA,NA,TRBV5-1,TGCGCCAGCAGCTTGGAGCCTACAGGGTTGACCTATGGCTACACCTTC,CASSLEPTGLTYGYTF
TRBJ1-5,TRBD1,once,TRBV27,TGTGCCAGCAGTTTATCCGGGACAGGGACCAATCAGCCCCAGCATTTT,CASSLSGTGTNQPQHF
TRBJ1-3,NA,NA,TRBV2,TGTGCCAGCACTTACTCTGGAAACACCATATATTTT,CASTYSGNTIYF
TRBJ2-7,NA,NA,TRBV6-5,TGTGCCAGCAGTTCGTCCGGGGGCCCACCCTACGAGCAGTACTTC,CASSSSGGPPYEQYF
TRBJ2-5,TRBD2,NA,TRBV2,TGTGCCAGCGAGCGGGGGACCAAAGAGACCCAGTACTTC,CASERGTKETQYF
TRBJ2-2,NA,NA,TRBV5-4,TGTGCCAGCAGCCCCTCGAACTTGAGAGGCAGGGCCGGGGAGCTGTTTTTT,CASSPSNLRGRAGELFF
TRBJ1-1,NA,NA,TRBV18,TGTGCCAGCTCACCATATCAGCAGGGGCAAGGCACTGAAGCTTTCTTT,CASSPYQQGQGTEAFF
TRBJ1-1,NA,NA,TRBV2,TGTGCCAGCAGCATGGGGTTGGGGAACACTGAAGCTTTCTTT,CASSMGLGNTEAFF
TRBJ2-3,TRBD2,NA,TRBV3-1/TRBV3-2,TGTGCCAGCAGCCAAGATTGGACTAGCGGTGAAACTAGCACAGATACGCAGTATTTT,CASSQDWTSGETSTDTQYF
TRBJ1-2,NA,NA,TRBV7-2,TGTGCCAGCAGCTTAGGGACAGATATCGGTGGCTACACCTTC,CASSLGTDIGGYTF
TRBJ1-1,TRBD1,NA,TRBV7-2,TGTGCCAGCAGGCAGGGGGTCTATGGTACTGAAGCTTTCTTT,CASRQGVYGTEAFF
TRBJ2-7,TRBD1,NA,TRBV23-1,TGCGCCAGCAGTCAACCCGAGACAGGGGGCACCTCCTACGAGCAGTACTTC,CASSQPETGGTSYEQYF
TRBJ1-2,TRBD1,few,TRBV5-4,TGTGCCAGCAGCCCGGGACAGATTTTTAACTATGGCTACACCTTC,CASSPGQIFNYGYTF
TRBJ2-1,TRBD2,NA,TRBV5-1,TGCGCCAGCACCCGGGGAGGGTTGATGAGCTCCTACAATGAGCAGTTCTTC,CASTRGGLMSSYNEQFF
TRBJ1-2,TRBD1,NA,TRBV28,TGTGCCAGCAGTTGGGAAAACAGGGGGCTTGGAGGCTACACCTTC,CASSWENRGLGGYTF